This entry lists 30 T cell receptor beta chains sequenced from one sample in a study of vaccination and CD4 T cells after COVID-19. Treatment: roughly 11-day PBMC culture with coronavirus spike peptide pools or control peptides (ViraFEST assay). No antigen has been identified for these receptors. Sequenced with the Oncomine TCR Beta short-read assay was DNA taken from cultured CD4+ T cells. TCRdb fed the PCR reads into MiXCR, producing one record per CDR3 protein. Of fewer than 20,000 distinct CDR3 sequences listed, 50% were seen once; the top ten hold roughly 6.2%. The sequenced sample consisted of CD4+ T cells from blood, cultured in vitro. Every receptor here comes from a human donor who had recovered from COVID-19.

The rearrangement links TRBV28 to TRBJ2-5; unclear D gene. Germline lookup yields CDR1 MDHEN and CDR2 SYDVKM. This CDR3 has 13 amino acids. Trimming left V 4 bases short and J 5 bases short, with 11 bases between. CDR3 in amino acids: CASSSLELETQYF. CDR3 coding DNA: TGTGCCAGCAGTTCGCTGGAGCTCGAGACCCAGTACTTC.

A few counts support this clonotype. The chain carries TRBV6-5 and TRBJ1-2, with no clear D. The CDR3 contains 13 residues. The germline CDR1 and CDR2 sequences are MNHEY and SVGAGI. Trimming took off 4 bases at V and 5 bases at J, with 11 bases between the two ends. The CDR3 loop is CASSSRLPYGYTF. CDR3 bases: TGTGCCAGCAGTTCCCGACTCCCTTATGGCTACACCTTC.

This sequence joins TRBV9 and TRBJ1-6; tentatively, D is TRBD1 (5 bases). Per the germline V gene, CDR1 is SGDLS and CDR2 is YYNGEE. V lost 3 bases, J lost 10 bases, and 17 bases lay in between. The CDR3 loop spans 15 amino acids. CDR3 in DNA: TGTGCCAGCAGCGACCGACAGAACCCTAGATCACCCCTCCACTTT. It yields the protein CASSDRQNPRSPLHF. Combining the CDR3 with reference TRBV9 and TRBJ1-6 gives the whole variable domain DSGVTQTPKHLITATGQRVTLRCSPRSGDLSVYWYQQSLDQGLQFLIQYYNGEERAKGNILERFSAQQFPDLHSELNLSSLELGDSALYFCASSDRQNPRSPLHFGNGTRLTVT.

There are a few counts of this clonotype. V and J are TRBV27 and TRBJ1-6; 7 bases are a match to TRBD1. Germline loops: CDR1 MNHEY, CDR2 SMNVEV (reference sequence). V shed 6 bases, J shed 6 bases, and the junction held 8 bases outside the gene matches. The length of the CDR3 is 15 residues. The CDR3 nucleotides are TGTGCCAGCAGCTTCCGGGACAGTCGTAATTCACCCCTCCACTTT. Its translation is CASSFRDSRNSPLHF.

The chain recombines TRBV7-2 with TRBJ2-1; TRBD2 matches at 9 bases. V was pared by 2 bases and J by 3 bases, with 2 bases of the junction left unmatched. The V gene's germline CDR1 is SGHTA and CDR2 FQGNSA. The CDR3 has 15 residues. The DNA of the CDR3 is TGTGCCAGCAGCTTATCTAGCGGGGTCTACAATGAGCAGTTCTTC. It yields the protein CASSLSSGVYNEQFF.

This clonotype has only a few counts. This rearrangement joins TRBV30 to TRBJ1-5; D not certain. Trimming took 2 bases from V and 0 from J, leaving 5 bases between them. The germline V gene encodes CDR1 GTSNPN and CDR2 SVGIG (reference sequence). This CDR3 is 13 amino acids long. The DNA for the CDR3 is TGTGCCTGGAGTCCCGATAGCAATCAGCCCCAGCATTTT. As protein: CAWSPDSNQPQHF.

This clonotype has more than one count but fewer than ten. This chain joins TRBV7-9 and TRBJ1-1; D is uncertain. V lost 5 bases, J lost 5 bases, and 12 bases lay in between. Germline V gene lookup returns CDR1 SEHNR and CDR2 FQNEAQ (reference sequence). This CDR3 contains 13 residues. The CDR3 sequence is CASSRMGMTEAFF. CDR3 DNA: TGTGCCAGCAGCCGGATGGGAATGACTGAAGCTTTCTTT.

There are a few counts of this clonotype. V gene TRBV7-2 combines with J gene TRBJ1-1; D is ambiguous. V dropped 5 bases and J dropped 6 bases, with 16 bases sitting between them. The CDR3 loop spans 14 amino acids. Germline lookup yields CDR1 SGHTA and CDR2 FQGNSA. CDR3 protein: CASSPDRGNPEAFF. CDR3 DNA: TGTGCCAGCAGCCCGGACCGGGGAAACCCTGAAGCTTTCTTT.

The chain employs TRBV19 and TRBJ1-6, with D tentatively TRBD1 (6 bases). CDR1 LNHDA and CDR2 SQIVND come from the germline V gene (reference sequence). The CDR3 has 14 amino acids. V was clipped by 7 bases and J by 10 bases, with 17 bases between them. CDR3 sequence reads: CASTRRGRESPLHF. The CDR3 DNA is TGTGCCAGTACCCGGCGGGGGCGGGAATCACCCCTCCACTTT.

The chain has TRBV11-3 and TRBJ2-6; TRBD2 aligns across 7 bases. This CDR3 region has 18 residues. Trimming removed 3 bases from V and 5 bases from J; junction bases left unmatched: 13. Germline CDR1 reads SGHNT; CDR2 reads YENEEA. The CDR3 DNA sequence: TGTGCCAGCAGCTTGCGAGGGGCGGGGGATCCCTGGGCCAACGTCCTGACTTTC. Its translation: CASSLRGAGDPWANVLTF. Supplemented by reference TRBV11-3 and TRBJ2-6, the full variable domain reads EAGVVQSPRYKIIEKKQPVAFWCNPISGHNTLYWYLQNLGQGPELLIRYENEEAVDDSQLPKDRFSAERLKGVDSTLKIQPAELGDSAVYLCASSLRGAGDPWANVLTFGAGSRLTVL.

The V gene is TRBV30, the J gene TRBJ2-3; 7 positions agree with TRBD2. This CDR3 comprises 13 residues. Trimming removed 5 bases from V and 2 bases from J; junction bases left unmatched: 4. Germline V gives CDR1 GTSNPN, CDR2 SVGIG (reference sequence). The CDR3 DNA reads as TGTGCCTGGTCCGGGACTACCACAGATACGCAGTATTTT. This translates into CAWSGTTTDTQYF.

This clonotype was recorded a few times. V usage is TRBV11-2 and J usage is TRBJ1-1; D not resolved. This CDR3 comprises 14 residues. Germline V gene sequence: CDR1 SGHAT, CDR2 FQNNGV. Deletions cut 2 bases from V and 3 bases from J, with 10 bases between. CDR3 coding DNA: TGTGCCAGCAGCTTATACCTCGGGGACACTGAAGCTTTCTTT. This gives the protein CASSLYLGDTEAFF.

The rearrangement uses TRBV6-1 and TRBJ1-4; 8 nucleotides align to TRBD1. Germline V gene data show CDR1 as MNHNS and CDR2 as SASEGT. V lost 9 bases, J lost 9 bases, and 12 bases stayed unmatched. CDR3 length: 14 amino acids. This CDR3 is CASEPPGGGKKLFF. The CDR3 region has the DNA TGTGCCAGTGAACCCCCAGGGGGCGGGAAAAAACTGTTTTTT.

This clonotype was recorded a few times. The gene calls are TRBV6-1 and TRBJ1-2; D not certain. From germline, CDR1 is MNHNS and CDR2 SASEGT. Deletions cut 6 bases from V and 7 bases from J, with 15 bases between. There are 13 residues in the CDR3. This CDR3 reads CASSPGSPSGYTF. The DNA for the CDR3 is TGTGCCAGCAGCCCGGGCAGTCCAAGTGGCTACACCTTC.

CDR3 coding DNA: TGCAGTGCTAGAGGTCTAGCCGGATTCTATGAGCAGTTCTTC. Protein product: CSARGLAGFYEQFF. The gene calls are TRBV20-1 and TRBJ2-1, with D tentatively TRBD2 (5 bases). The CDR3 extends over 14 amino acids. CDR1 is DFQATT and CDR2 is SNEGSKA in the germline V gene (reference sequence). Between the trimmed V and J ends, which lost 1 base and 8 bases, there was a span of 15 bases.

This clonotype turned up a few times. The chain combines TRBV6-5 with TRBJ1-3, with D uncertain. V shed 2 bases and J shed 0 bases, with 14 bases lying between them. The CDR3 loop spans 17 amino acids. Germline V gene lookup returns CDR1 MNHEY and CDR2 SVGAGI. The CDR3 DNA follows: TGTGCCAGCAGTTACGGAGACCCTCACAGCTCTGGAAACACCATATATTTT. This translates into CASSYGDPHSSGNTIYF.

J is TRBJ2-3 and V is TRBV15; TRBD2 matches at 12 bases. Germline V gene lookup returns CDR1 LNHNV and CDR2 YYDKDF (reference sequence). There are 16 residues in the CDR3. Unmatched junction bases numbered 2, after V lost 4 bases and J lost 0 bases. In DNA, the CDR3 is TGTGCCACCAGCAAGGGACTAGCGGGTAGCACAGATACGCAGTATTTT. This gives the protein CATSKGLAGSTDTQYF.

The gene calls are TRBV7-6 and TRBJ2-2; possible D gene TRBD1, 7 bases. The CDR3 spans 17 residues. V was pared by 5 bases and J by 4 bases, with 20 bases between. Per the germline V gene, CDR1 is SGHVS and CDR2 is FNYEAQ. The chain's CDR3 is CASSRTTGAGFTGELFF. CDR3 DNA: TGTGCCAGCAGCCGTACTACAGGGGCGGGATTCACCGGGGAGCTGTTTTTT.

The chain recombines TRBV6-1 with TRBJ2-5; TRBD1 aligns across 7 bases. The CDR3 sequence is 15 residues long. V lost 6 bases to trimming and J lost 2 bases; unmatched junction nucleotides: 9. Looked up from germline, CDR1 is MNHNS and CDR2 is SASEGT. CDR3 sequence: CASRPSGTEQETQYF. CDR3 nucleotide sequence: TGTGCCAGCAGGCCATCCGGGACAGAGCAAGAGACCCAGTACTTC.

The chain links TRBV20-1 to TRBJ1-2; 7 bases match TRBD1. The CDR3 consists of 17 residues. The V gene's germline CDR1 is DFQATT and CDR2 SNEGSKA (reference sequence). V gave up 0 bases and J gave up 7 bases; unmatched junction bases: 17. This chain's CDR3 is CSAREFDRDPLLAGYTF. The CDR3 DNA reads as TGCAGTGCTAGAGAATTCGACAGGGATCCCCTACTTGCTGGCTACACCTTC.

The CDR3 nucleotides read TGTGCCAGTAGTTCCCCGGACACTAACTATGGCTACACCTTC. Amino acids: CASSSPDTNYGYTF. V and J are TRBV19 and TRBJ1-2, with a tentative D call TRBD1 (5 bases). CDR3 length equals 14 residues. V lost 5 bases and J lost 0, with 10 bases in between. Germline values: CDR1 LNHDA, CDR2 SQIVND (reference sequence).

This clonotype was seen more than once but under ten times. This rearrangement joins TRBV6-1 to TRBJ2-5, with D unresolved. The CDR3 is 12 residues long. V lost 6 bases and J lost 4, with 9 bases in between. Per the germline V gene, CDR1 is MNHNS and CDR2 is SASEGT. In DNA form, the CDR3 reads TGTGCCAGCAGGCGAACGTTAGAGACCCAGTACTTC. This sequence encodes CASRRTLETQYF.

Only a few counts were recorded for this clonotype. V is TRBV6-1 and J is TRBJ1-2, with D perhaps TRBD1 (5 bases). V shed 9 bases and J shed 2 bases, with 10 bases lying between them. Germline-derived CDR1 and CDR2 are MNHNS and SASEGT. CDR3 length equals 12 residues. The CDR3 is CASWDGNYGYTF. In DNA form, the CDR3 reads TGTGCCAGTTGGGACGGAAACTATGGCTACACCTTC.

This clonotype came up a few times. CDR3 bases: TGTGCCAGCAGGGCTGGGGGCCTAGAGACCCAGTACTTC. Residues: CASRAGGLETQYF. The genes are TRBV2 and TRBJ2-5, with D possibly matching TRBD1 (6 bases). Germline V gene data show CDR1 as SNHLY and CDR2 as FYNNEI. Trimming took 6 bases from V and 4 from J, leaving 12 bases between them. The CDR3 spans 13 residues.

This sequence joins TRBV19 and TRBJ1-2, with TRBD1 identical over 9 bases. The germline CDR1 and CDR2 sequences are LNHDA and SQIVND (reference sequence). The junction had 5 bases not matched to a gene; V was cut back by 1 base and J by 2 bases. This CDR3 has 16 residues. CDR3 region: CASSIGGDRDNYGYTF. As DNA, the CDR3 is TGTGCCAGTAGTATAGGTGGGGACAGGGACAACTATGGCTACACCTTC.

The chain is built from TRBV20-1 and TRBJ2-5; 9 positions match TRBD2. CDR3 length: 15 amino acids. Germline V lookup: CDR1 DFQATT, CDR2 SNEGSKA (reference sequence). Unmatched junction bases numbered 12, after V lost 6 bases and J lost 4 bases. CDR3: CSARSSGSGRETQYF. CDR3 in DNA: TGCAGTGCCCGTAGTAGCGGGAGTGGGCGAGAGACCCAGTACTTC.

The chain has TRBV11-2 and TRBJ2-1; D is ambiguous. In germline, CDR1 is SGHAT, CDR2 FQNNGV. Trimming took off 0 bases at V and 5 bases at J, with 11 bases between the two ends. The CDR3 is 15 residues long. CDR3 sequence (DNA): TGTGCCAGCAGCTTAGATATGGGCTCTCACAATGAGCAGTTCTTC. This translates into CASSLDMGSHNEQFF.

The chain has TRBV10-1 and TRBJ1-2, with 7 bases aligning to TRBD1. This CDR3 is 13 amino acids long. The germline CDR1 and CDR2 sequences are WNHNN and SYGVQD (reference sequence). The J segment lost 5 bases and the V segment lost 6 bases, leaving 6 bases of the junction unmatched. CDR3 amino acids: CASSPGQNYGYTF. The CDR3 DNA is TGCGCCAGCAGCCCGGGACAGAATTATGGCTACACCTTC.

This clonotype came up a few times. A read error may produce the germline difference seen at one junction end. The chain joins TRBV7-7 to TRBJ2-5, with a possible D match to TRBD1 (7 bases). The CDR3 is made up of 12 amino acids. Germline-derived CDR1 and CDR2 are SSHAT and FNYEAQ (reference sequence). CDR3 residues: CASSRQGGTQYF. The CDR3 DNA reads TGTGCTAGCAGTCGACAGGGAGGGACCCAGTACTTC.

This rearrangement joins TRBV30 to TRBJ1-1; D possibly corresponds to TRBD1 (5 bases). CDR3 length: 15 amino acids. The germline V gene encodes CDR1 GTSNPN and CDR2 SVGIG (reference sequence). Trimming removed 1 base at V and 3 bases at J, with 15 bases between. The CDR3, as DNA: TGTGCCTGGAGTGCCGGGGGTGGGGAGCACACTGAAGCTTTCTTT. Protein sequence: CAWSAGGGEHTEAFF.